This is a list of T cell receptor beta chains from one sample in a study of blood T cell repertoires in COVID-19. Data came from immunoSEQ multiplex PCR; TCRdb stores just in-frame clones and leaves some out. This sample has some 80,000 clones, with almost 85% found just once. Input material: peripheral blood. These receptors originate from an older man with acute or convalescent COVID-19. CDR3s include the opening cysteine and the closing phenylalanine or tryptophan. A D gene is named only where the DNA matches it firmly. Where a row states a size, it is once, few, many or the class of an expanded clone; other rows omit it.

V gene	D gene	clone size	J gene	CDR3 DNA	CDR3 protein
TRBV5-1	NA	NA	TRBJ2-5	TGCGCCAGCAGCCTTCAGGGCAGGGCAGAGACCCAGTACTTC	CASSLQGRAETQYF
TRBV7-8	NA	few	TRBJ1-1	TGTGCCAGCAGCTCCAGGGGGAACACTGAAGCTTTCTTT	CASSSRGNTEAFF
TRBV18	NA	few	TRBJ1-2	TGTGCCAGCTCACCTGCGGGGGGCGGCTACACCTTC	CASSPAGGGYTF
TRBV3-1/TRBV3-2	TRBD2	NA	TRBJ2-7	TGTGCCAGCAGCCAAGCGGGTACGGCGGGGGGCTACGAGCAGTACTTC	CASSQAGTAGGYEQYF
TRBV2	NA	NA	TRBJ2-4	TGTGCCAGCAGGGCAGACAGTGTGGGGATCGTCATTCAGTACTTC	CASRADSVGIVIQYF
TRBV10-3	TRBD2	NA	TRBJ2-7	TGTGCCATCAAAACCAGCGGGGGGACCTCCTACGAGCAGTACTTC	CAIKTSGGTSYEQYF
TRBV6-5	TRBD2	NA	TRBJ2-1	TGTGCCAGCAGGGATAGCGGGGGGGCCTACAATGAGCAGTTCTTC	CASRDSGGAYNEQFF
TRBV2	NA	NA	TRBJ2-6	TGTGCCAGCAATCTCAACAGGGATCCTGGGGCCAACGTCCTGACTTTC	CASNLNRDPGANVLTF
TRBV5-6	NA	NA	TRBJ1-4	TGTGCCAGCAGCTTTTTTACACAGGGATCGATTGAAAAACTGTTTTTT	CASSFFTQGSIEKLFF
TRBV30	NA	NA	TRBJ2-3	TGTGCCTGGACTCTCTCAGATACGCAGTATTTT	CAWTLSDTQYF
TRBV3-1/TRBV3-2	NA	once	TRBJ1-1	TGTGCCAGCAGCCCCTTCTCAGTGAACACTGAAGCTTTCTTT	CASSPFSVNTEAFF
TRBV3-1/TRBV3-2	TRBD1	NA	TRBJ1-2	TGTGCCAGCAGCCAAGATACCCTAACAGGGGACGGCTACACCTTC	CASSQDTLTGDGYTF
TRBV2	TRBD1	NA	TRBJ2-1	TGTGCCAGCATACCACAGGGGGCCGATGAGCAGTTCTTC	CASIPQGADEQFF
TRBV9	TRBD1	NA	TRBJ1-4	TGTGCCAGCAGCGTAGGTCAGACAGGGAATGAAAAACTGTTTTTT	CASSVGQTGNEKLFF
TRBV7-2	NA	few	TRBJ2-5	TGTGCCAGCAGCCCTAGCTTAACATTGGGTGGGACCCAGTACTTC	CASSPSLTLGGTQYF
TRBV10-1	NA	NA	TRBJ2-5	TGCGCCAGCAGTGAGACAGACAAAGAGACCCAGTACTTC	CASSETDKETQYF
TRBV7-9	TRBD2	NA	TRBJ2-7	TGTGCCAGCAGCTTAGGCCTAGCGGGGAGCTCCTACGAGCAGTACTTC	CASSLGLAGSSYEQYF
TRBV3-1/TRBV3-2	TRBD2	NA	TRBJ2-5	TGTGCCAGCAGCCAAAACCCCCGGGGCGGGGGTGAGACCCAGTACTTC	CASSQNPRGGGETQYF
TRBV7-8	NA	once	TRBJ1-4	TGTGCCAGCAGCTCGGCCGGGTCCTTTAATGAAAAACTGTTTTTT	CASSSAGSFNEKLFF
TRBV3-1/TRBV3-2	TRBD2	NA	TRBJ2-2	TGTGCCAGCAGCCACCTAGCGGGGGGGAACACCGGGGAGCTGTTTTTT	CASSHLAGGNTGELFF
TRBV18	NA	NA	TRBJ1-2	TGTGCCAGCTCACCCTTACTGTCAAACTATGGCTACACCTTC	CASSPLLSNYGYTF
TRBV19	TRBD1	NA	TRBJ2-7	TGTGCCAGTAGGACCGGGACAGGGTCGGGAGAGCAGTACTTC	CASRTGTGSGEQYF
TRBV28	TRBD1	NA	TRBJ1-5	TGTGCCAGCATCACCGCCGGACTAGGGACAGGGTTCAATCAGCCCCAGCATTTT	CASITAGLGTGFNQPQHF
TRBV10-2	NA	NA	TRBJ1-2	TGCGCCAGCAGTGAGTCGGGCCAGTATGGCTACACCTTC	CASSESGQYGYTF
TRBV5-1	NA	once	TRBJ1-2	TGCGCCAGCACGGAGGGGAACTATGGCTACACCTTC	CASTEGNYGYTF
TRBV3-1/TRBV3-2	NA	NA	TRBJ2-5	TGTGCCACCTCGAGACAGGGCGGGGAGGAGACCCAGTACTTC	CATSRQGGEETQYF
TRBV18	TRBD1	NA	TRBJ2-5	TGTGCCAGCTCACTAGGACAGGGGGGAGAGACCCAGTACTTC	CASSLGQGGETQYF
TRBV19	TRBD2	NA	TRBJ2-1	TGTGCCAGTAGTGTAAATCGGGGGGACCTTTACAATGAGCAGTTCTTC	CASSVNRGDLYNEQFF
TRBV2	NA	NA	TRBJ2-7	TGTGCCAGCAGTGACAGGGTGATGGGCGAGCAGTACTTC	CASSDRVMGEQYF
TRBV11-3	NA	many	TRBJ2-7	TGTGCCAGCAGCTCTAACAGGGGAGGCGAGCAGTACTTC	CASSSNRGGEQYF
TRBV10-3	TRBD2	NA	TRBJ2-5	TGTGCCATCAGTCCCGGGACTAGCGGGGGGGGTCAAGAGACCCAGTACTTC	CAISPGTSGGGQETQYF
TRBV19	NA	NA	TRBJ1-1	TGTGCCAGTGGGAGGGCCGGCACTGAAGCTTTCTTT	CASGRAGTEAFF
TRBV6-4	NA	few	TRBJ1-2	TGTGCCAGCAGTGACGAGGGTCGGGATGGCTACACCTTC	CASSDEGRDGYTF
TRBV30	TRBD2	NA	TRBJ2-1	TGTGCCTGGAGTGGGCTAGCGGGGGGGCGGGAGCAGTTCTTC	CAWSGLAGGREQFF
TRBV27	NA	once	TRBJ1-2	TGTGCCAGCCGAGTCGCCACAGAGAACTATGGCTACACCTTC	CASRVATENYGYTF
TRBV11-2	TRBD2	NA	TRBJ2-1	TGTGCCAGCAACATACTAGCGGGGGGTACGGGTGAGCAGTTCTTC	CASNILAGGTGEQFF
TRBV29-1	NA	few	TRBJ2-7	TGCAGCGTTCGATCACTGGACAGCTACGAGCAGTACTTC	CSVRSLDSYEQYF
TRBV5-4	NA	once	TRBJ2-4	TGTGCCAGCAGCTTGGCCGGTCTAGCCAAAAACATTCAGTACTTC	CASSLAGLAKNIQYF
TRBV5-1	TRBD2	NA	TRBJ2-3	TGCGCCAGCAGCTTAACTAGCGGGGGGGGCACAGATACGCAGTATTTT	CASSLTSGGGTDTQYF
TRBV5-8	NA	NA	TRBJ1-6	TGTGCCAGCAGCTTGGTCTCAGGGCACATCGGGTTTAATTCACCCCTCCACTTT	CASSLVSGHIGFNSPLHF
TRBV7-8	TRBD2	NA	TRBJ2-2	TGTGCCAGCAGCCTGCGGGGGGGCTCGGTCACCGGGGAGCTGTTTTTT	CASSLRGGSVTGELFF
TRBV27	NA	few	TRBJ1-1	TGTGCCAGCAGTTTATTGGGCGTACGGACTGAAGCTTTCTTT	CASSLLGVRTEAFF
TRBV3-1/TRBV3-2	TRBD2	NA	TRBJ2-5	TGTGCCAGCAGCCAAGAGGGACTAGCGGGACAAGGGGAGACCCAGTACTTC	CASSQEGLAGQGETQYF
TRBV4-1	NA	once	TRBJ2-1	TGCGCCAGCAGTCTAGGTCGGGGAGGTGGCTACAATGAGCAGTTCTTC	CASSLGRGGGYNEQFF
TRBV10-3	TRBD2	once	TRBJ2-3	TGTGCCATCAAGGGACGGGGTAGCGGGGATAGCACAGATACGCAGTATTTT	CAIKGRGSGDSTDTQYF